This T cell receptor (beta chain) derives from a study of beta chain features in type 1 diabetes. Regarding the study as a whole: VDJ junctions from type 1 diabetes patients carried fewer insertions and larger deletions. Significant though moderate, a shortening of TCRB CDR3s appeared in all four CD4+ subsets of Type 1 diabetes patients.

With regard to this clone: Its specificity is unknown.

As every portion of the isolated RNA was reverse transcribed, the sequencing read expressed TCRB transcripts. Method: immunoSEQ multiplex PCR; TCRdb's copy keeps in-frame clones and lacks some. The repertoire includes roughly 260,000 clones, roughly 21% of them detected once, and around 0.03% sits in the top ten. The single heparinised draw taken from each donor contained about 100 mL of blood on average. Populations obtained by sorting all exceeded 95% purity. The length of the CDR3 is 13 residues. Losses at the gene ends were 11 bases for V and 5 bases for J; bases not matched to a gene: 12. The sequencing input was naive CD4+ T cells from blood. The clonotype was recovered from a woman aged 40 to 50 with type 1 diabetes. The chain links TRBV23-1 to TRBJ2-7; TRBD2 agrees at 7 bases. TRBV23-1 is an ORF, and what it does is uncertain. The DNA for the CDR3 is TGCGCCCGAGTCCTGTCGGGGGGAGACGAGCAGTACTTC. Protein product: CARVLSGGDEQYF.